The clone carrying this T cell receptor (beta chain) has just a few counts. Its specificity is not known. The source material, RNA transcripts, was used to amplify TCR beta CDR3 regions. The HTBI primer set served for first-round RT-PCR of the TCR CDR3. Each CDR3 protein gets one entry after TCRdb re-called the multiplex PCR reads with MiXCR. The sample holds roughly 300,000 distinct CDR3 sequences, around a sixth seen once. The entry originates in a study of T cells in Graves' hyperthyroidism and ophthalmopathy. Study outcomes and limitations: Most thyroid-expanded clonotypes above 0.001 were also found in blood.

V gave up 3 bases and J gave up 4 bases, with 15 bases separating them. The CDR3 runs 14 residues. The germline V gene encodes CDR1 DFQATT and CDR2 SNEGSKA (reference sequence). The diagnostic basis comprised clinical symptoms, serum thyroxine and TRAb, thyroid ultrasound and orbital computed tomography. Sequencing used blood. The chain recombines TRBV20-1 with TRBJ2-5, with D hard to call. This TCR was recovered from a woman between 45 and 60 years old with Graves' hyperthyroidism. The CDR3 reads CSASQGPARETQYF. DNA for the CDR3: TGCAGTGCTAGTCAAGGACCCGCGAGAGAGACCCAGTACTTC.